This passage covers 9 T cell receptor beta chains from one sample sequenced in a study of beta chain features in type 1 diabetes. Expressed TCRB transcripts were sequenced because the entire RNA isolate underwent reverse transcription. Generated by immunoSEQ multiplex PCR, the TCRdb table keeps only in-frame clones and is missing some. The sample consists of about 350,000 clones, less than 20% of them appearing once. Material: naive CD4+ T cells from blood. The receptors come from a woman aged 18-29 years in good health.

Only a few counts were recorded for this clone. Here the CDR3 DNA reads TGCAGCGTTGATGAAGACTCCTCCCCGGGGACCCAGTACTTC. Translating gives CSVDEDSSPGTQYF. The chain joins TRBV29-1 to TRBJ2-5; no clear D. Trimming cost V 3 bases and J 7 bases, with 18 bases left between them. CDR3 length: 14 amino acids. Per germline, CDR1 SQVTM and CDR2 ANQGSEA.

This clone was detected a few times. This chain joins TRBV2 and TRBJ2-5; D unresolved. This CDR3 has 11 residues. Germline CDR1 and CDR2: SNHLY and FYNNEI. V lost 6 bases and J 5 bases, leaving 7 bases between the germline ends. The CDR3 DNA sequence: TGTGCCAGCAGGCTCGGGGAGACCCAGTACTTC. It yields the protein CASRLGETQYF.

This clone was found a few times. The V and J genes are TRBV11-2 and TRBJ1-6, with 9 bases identical to TRBD1. Germline V gives CDR1 SGHAT, CDR2 FQNNGV. This CDR3 has 15 amino acids. The junction had 2 bases not matched to a gene; V was cut back by 3 bases and J by 5 bases. This CDR3 reads CASSFTGGDNSPLHF. CDR3 DNA: TGTGCCAGCAGCTTCACAGGGGGCGATAATTCACCCCTCCACTTT.

The rearrangement links TRBV15 to TRBJ2-2; 8 bases align to TRBD2. Looked up from germline, CDR1 is LNHNV and CDR2 is YYDKDF (reference sequence). The CDR3 extends over 13 amino acids. V was clipped by 6 bases and J by 7 bases; unmatched bases: 4. CDR3 DNA sequence: TGTGCCACCAGGTTCGGGAGGGGCGGGGAGCTGTTTTTT. Translating it yields CATRFGRGGELFF.

This rearrangement joins TRBV7-9 to TRBJ2-6; unclear D gene. Trimming pared 2 bases from V and 0 bases from J, leaving 5 bases between. The germline V gene has CDR1 SEHNR and CDR2 FQNEAQ (reference sequence). The CDR3 spans 15 residues. This CDR3 is CASSLSVSGANVLTF. CDR3 in DNA: TGTGCCAGCAGCTTATCGGTCTCTGGGGCCAACGTCCTGACTTTC.

This clone was found a few times. V is TRBV7-2 and J is TRBJ2-3, with 7 bases matching TRBD2. Germline loops: CDR1 SGHTA, CDR2 FQGNSA. Trimming at V came to 4 bases and at J to 4 bases, leaving 11 bases not matched to a gene. CDR3 length: 16 residues. CDR3 sequence (DNA): TGTGCCAGCAGCTCCGGGCTCTGGCTAGCGGCAGATACGCAGTATTTT. It is translated as CASSSGLWLAADTQYF.

This clone was seen more than once but under ten times. This chain uses TRBV28 with TRBJ1-3, with D possibly being TRBD1 (6 bases). Germline CDR1 MDHEN, CDR2 SYDVKM. The CDR3 runs to 15 residues. Trimming took 3 bases from V and 4 from J, leaving 13 bases between them. The CDR3 loop reads CASSLAGAQGNTIYF. The DNA for the CDR3 is TGTGCCAGCAGTTTGGCGGGGGCGCAAGGAAACACCATATATTTT. Full variable domain (rest looked up from reference TRBV28 and TRBJ1-3): DVKVTQSSRYLVKRTGEKVFLECVQDMDHENMFWYRQDPGLGLRLIYFSYDVKMKEKGDIPEGYSVSREKKERFSLILESASTNQTSMYLCASSLAGAQGNTIYFGEGSWLTVV.

V and J are TRBV5-4 and TRBJ1-2, with 8 nucleotides matching TRBD1. The CDR3 covers 15 residues. Germline trimming cut 4 bases from V and 4 bases from J; bases unmatched to any gene: 9. Germline CDR1 is SGHNT and CDR2 is YYREEE (reference sequence). The DNA of the CDR3 is TGTGCCAGCAGCAACGGACAGGGCTCTGGCTATGGCTACACCTTC. Translated: CASSNGQGSGYGYTF.

This clone appeared a few times. This chain links TRBV10-2 with TRBJ2-7; TRBD2 aligns across 11 bases. Germline V gene lookup returns CDR1 WSHSY and CDR2 SAAADI. The CDR3 runs to 14 residues. The V and J ends lost 6 bases and 7 bases, in that order; junction bases with no gene match: 8. The DNA for the CDR3 is TGCGCCAGCAGATTAGCGGGAGGGCCGGTTGAGCAGTACTTC. Protein product: CASRLAGGPVEQYF.